The rows below give T cell receptor beta chains drawn from one sample of a study of control samples from healthy donors and cancer patients. Measured with immunoSEQ multiplex PCR; TCRdb has only the in-frame clones, and not every one. The sample shows 70,000 to 100,000 clones, over 85% of them seen only once. Material for sequencing was PBMCs. The source is a woman aged 55-70 years with head and neck cancer. Both conserved end residues are part of each CDR3. A D gene is named only where the DNA matches it firmly. Size is stated for part of the rows, as once, few or many counts, or as a class when the clone is expanded.

V: TRBV9
J: TRBJ1-4
D: TRBD1
length: 14
size: -
CDR3: CASSEGAFNEKLFF
DNA: TGTGCCAGCAGCGAGGGGGCCTTTAATGAAAAACTGTTTTTT

V: TRBV10-1
J: TRBJ2-2
D: TRBD1
length: 14
size: -
CDR3: CASCRDRGTGELFF
DNA: TGCGCCAGCTGCCGGGACAGGGGGACCGGGGAGCTGTTTTTT

V: TRBV29-1
J: TRBJ2-3
D: TRBD1
length: 15
size: -
CDR3: CSVTKGTGSTDTQYF
DNA: TGCAGCGTTACGAAGGGGACAGGGAGCACAGATACGCAGTATTTT

V: TRBV6-1
J: TRBJ1-4
D: -
length: 15
size: -
CDR3: CASSEFWQVNEKLFF
DNA: TGTGCCAGCAGTGAATTTTGGCAGGTTAATGAAAAACTGTTTTTT

V: TRBV29-1
J: TRBJ2-5
D: -
length: 15
size: -
CDR3: CSVEERSGGDGTQYF
DNA: TGCAGCGTTGAAGAACGGTCGGGGGGCGACGGGACCCAGTACTTC

V: TRBV18
J: TRBJ2-2
D: -
length: 18
size: -
CDR3: CASSPSPFLPQGTGELFF
DNA: TGTGCCAGCTCACCATCTCCGTTTTTGCCACAGGGCACCGGGGAGCTGTTTTTT

V: TRBV30
J: TRBJ1-2
D: TRBD1
length: 14
size: -
CDR3: CAWSELQGQGGYTF
DNA: TGTGCCTGGAGTGAGTTACAGGGACAGGGTGGCTACACCTTC

V: TRBV7-9
J: TRBJ2-3
D: -
length: 15
size: -
CDR3: CASSFLATSTDTQYF
DNA: TGTGCCAGCAGCTTCCTAGCGACTAGCACAGATACGCAGTATTTT

V: TRBV7-9
J: TRBJ2-4
D: -
length: 14
size: -
CDR3: CASSPVPHPNIQYF
DNA: TGTGCCAGCAGCCCCGTCCCACACCCAAACATTCAGTACTTC

V: TRBV5-6
J: TRBJ2-3
D: TRBD1
length: 17
size: -
CDR3: CASSLLSVTGGRDTQYF
DNA: TGTGCCAGCAGCTTGTTAAGTGTGACAGGGGGGAGAGATACGCAGTATTTT

V: TRBV6-5
J: TRBJ1-2
D: -
length: 12
size: once
CDR3: CASSLPGPGYTF
DNA: TGTGCCAGCAGCCTCCCTGGGCCTGGCTACACCTTC

V: TRBV28
J: TRBJ2-1
D: -
length: 19
size: -
CDR3: CASSSSPAWASVWGNEQFF
DNA: TGTGCCAGCAGTTCTAGCCCGGCATGGGCTAGCGTCTGGGGGAATGAGCAGTTCTTC

V: TRBV7-3
J: TRBJ2-5
D: TRBD2
length: 17
size: -
CDR3: CASREGLAGVGGETQYF
DNA: TGTGCCAGCAGGGAGGGACTAGCGGGAGTCGGTGGAGAGACCCAGTACTTC

V: TRBV6-5
J: TRBJ2-7
D: -
length: 14
size: few
CDR3: CASRSGWRFYEQYF
DNA: TGTGCCAGCAGATCAGGATGGAGGTTCTACGAGCAGTACTTC

V: TRBV6-5
J: TRBJ2-2
D: -
length: 15
size: -
CDR3: CASRSLAANTGELFF
DNA: TGTGCCAGCAGAAGCCTTGCGGCGAACACCGGGGAGCTGTTTTTT

V: TRBV5-1
J: TRBJ2-5
D: -
length: 14
size: -
CDR3: CASSLGSFQETQYF
DNA: TGCGCCAGCAGCTTGGGCAGTTTCCAAGAGACCCAGTACTTC

V: TRBV12-5
J: TRBJ1-1
D: TRBD1
length: 15
size: -
CDR3: CASGSGQGRDTEAFF
DNA: TGTGCTAGTGGTTCAGGACAGGGCCGGGACACTGAAGCTTTCTTT

V: TRBV6-5
J: TRBJ2-1
D: -
length: 16
size: -
CDR3: CASSYSRATVVNEQFF
DNA: TGTGCCAGCAGTTACTCGAGGGCGACGGTCGTCAATGAGCAGTTCTTC

V: TRBV3-1/TRBV3-2
J: TRBJ1-1
D: -
length: 16
size: -
CDR3: CASSQDQPLGNTEAFF
DNA: TGTGCCAGCAGCCAAGATCAGCCACTCGGAAACACTGAAGCTTTCTTT

V: TRBV30
J: TRBJ2-7
D: -
length: 11
size: -
CDR3: CAWSGSYEQYF
DNA: TGTGCCTGGAGTGGTAGCTACGAGCAGTACTTC

V: TRBV28
J: TRBJ1-2
D: -
length: 13
size: -
CDR3: CASSSFAPGGYTF
DNA: TGTGCCAGCAGTTCCTTCGCCCCGGGAGGCTACACCTTC

V: TRBV30
J: TRBJ1-4
D: -
length: 14
size: -
CDR3: CAWSVGGSNEKLFF
DNA: TGTGCCTGGAGTGTCGGGGGTTCTAATGAAAAACTGTTTTTT

V: TRBV28
J: TRBJ2-7
D: -
length: 15
size: -
CDR3: CASSSGGGSSYEQYF
DNA: TGTGCCAGCAGTTCGGGTGGGGGAAGCTCCTACGAGCAGTACTTC

V: TRBV19
J: TRBJ2-2
D: -
length: 17
size: -
CDR3: CASSPEVVGDRTGELFF
DNA: TGTGCCAGTAGTCCCGAAGTGGTGGGAGATCGGACCGGGGAGCTGTTTTTT

V: TRBV6-6
J: TRBJ1-4
D: TRBD1
length: 14
size: once
CDR3: CASRTSQGGEKLFF
DNA: TGTGCCAGCCGGACCTCGCAGGGGGGTGAAAAACTGTTTTTT

V: TRBV19
J: TRBJ2-1
D: TRBD2
length: 16
size: -
CDR3: CASKDTGTSGANEQFF
DNA: TGTGCCAGTAAAGACACCGGGACTAGCGGAGCCAATGAGCAGTTCTTC

V: TRBV27
J: TRBJ2-6
D: -
length: 16
size: -
CDR3: CASGLLTASGANVLTF
DNA: TGTGCCAGCGGGTTGCTTACCGCTTCTGGGGCCAACGTCCTGACTTTC

V: TRBV12-3/TRBV12-4
J: TRBJ1-4
D: -
length: 13
size: -
CDR3: CASKKTANEKLFF
DNA: TGTGCCAGTAAAAAGACTGCTAATGAAAAACTGTTTTTT

V: TRBV10-3
J: TRBJ2-7
D: TRBD1
length: 17
size: -
CDR3: CAISGTSGQAYSYEQYF
DNA: TGTGCCATCAGTGGGACTTCCGGACAGGCGTACTCCTACGAGCAGTACTTC

V: TRBV3-1/TRBV3-2
J: TRBJ2-7
D: TRBD2
length: 14
size: -
CDR3: CASSQAGLAGQMYF
DNA: TGTGCCAGCAGCCAAGCCGGACTAGCGGGCCAAATGTACTTC

V: TRBV7-9
J: TRBJ2-7
D: TRBD2
length: 14
size: -
CDR3: CASSFGAGVGEQYF
DNA: TGTGCCAGCAGCTTTGGCGCGGGAGTGGGCGAGCAGTACTTC

V: TRBV5-6
J: TRBJ1-2
D: -
length: 15
size: -
CDR3: CASSLQGSVGYGYTF
DNA: TGTGCCAGCAGCTTGCAGGGTAGTGTTGGGTATGGCTACACCTTC

V: TRBV7-9
J: TRBJ2-7
D: -
length: 15
size: -
CDR3: CASSPREGASVEQYF
DNA: TGTGCCAGCAGCCCCCGGGAGGGGGCTTCTGTCGAGCAGTACTTC

V: TRBV12-5
J: TRBJ2-6
D: TRBD2
length: 17
size: -
CDR3: CASALGTSGSGANVLTF
DNA: TGTGCTAGTGCCCTCGGGACTAGCGGCTCTGGGGCCAACGTCCTGACTTTC

V: TRBV7-2
J: TRBJ2-3
D: -
length: 15
size: -
CDR3: CASSLVVGAPDTQYF
DNA: TGTGCCAGCAGCTTAGTGGTGGGAGCCCCAGATACGCAGTATTTT

V: TRBV5-1
J: TRBJ2-2
D: -
length: 16
size: -
CDR3: CASSFLRDANTGELFF
DNA: TGCGCCAGCAGCTTTCTGCGGGACGCGAACACCGGGGAGCTGTTTTTT

V: TRBV28
J: TRBJ1-6
D: -
length: 18
size: -
CDR3: CASSPLTWESSYNSPLHF
DNA: TGTGCCAGCAGTCCCCTTACATGGGAGAGCTCCTATAATTCACCCCTCCACTTT

V: TRBV2
J: TRBJ1-4
D: -
length: 15
size: -
CDR3: CASSEQTATNEKLFF
DNA: TGTGCCAGCAGTGAACAGACAGCAACTAATGAAAAACTGTTTTTT

V: TRBV28
J: TRBJ1-3
D: -
length: 16
size: -
CDR3: CASSPPRGAFGNTIYF
DNA: TGTGCCAGCAGCCCACCGCGGGGGGCTTTTGGAAACACCATATATTTT

V: TRBV20-1
J: TRBJ2-1
D: -
length: 9
size: -
CDR3: CSARYEQFF
DNA: TGCAGTGCTAGATATGAGCAGTTCTTC

V: TRBV30
J: TRBJ2-1
D: -
length: 13
size: once
CDR3: CAWSAGPYNEQFF
DNA: TGTGCCTGGAGTGCGGGGCCCTACAATGAGCAGTTCTTC

V: TRBV9
J: TRBJ2-3
D: TRBD2
length: 16
size: -
CDR3: CASSNLAGASTDTQYF
DNA: TGTGCCAGCAGCAACTTAGCGGGAGCTAGCACAGATACGCAGTATTTT

V: TRBV9
J: TRBJ2-1
D: -
length: 14
size: -
CDR3: CASSARLNNNEQFF
DNA: TGTGCCAGCAGCGCCCGACTAAACAACAATGAGCAGTTCTTC

V: TRBV5-1
J: TRBJ1-1
D: -
length: 15
size: -
CDR3: CASSKGGVLTTEAFF
DNA: TGCGCCAGCAGCAAGGGGGGAGTTTTGACCACTGAAGCTTTCTTT

V: TRBV18
J: TRBJ2-7
D: -
length: 12
size: once
CDR3: CASSPGNYEQYF
DNA: TGTGCCAGCTCACCGGGAAACTACGAGCAGTACTTC

V: TRBV12-3/TRBV12-4
J: TRBJ1-2
D: TRBD1
length: 12
size: -
CDR3: CASSSGQFGYTF
DNA: TGTGCCAGCAGTTCGGGACAGTTCGGCTACACCTTC

V: TRBV5-1
J: TRBJ2-1
D: TRBD2
length: 15
size: -
CDR3: CASSLLAGEYNEQFF
DNA: TGCGCCAGCAGCTTACTAGCGGGAGAGTACAATGAGCAGTTCTTC

V: TRBV28
J: TRBJ2-5
D: -
length: 15
size: -
CDR3: CARLPGPPLGKTQYF
DNA: TGTGCCCGGCTCCCGGGACCCCCCTTGGGGAAGACCCAGTACTTC

V: TRBV28
J: TRBJ1-1
D: TRBD1
length: 14
size: -
CDR3: CASRIRGLNTEAFF
DNA: TGTGCCAGCAGAATCAGGGGGTTGAACACTGAAGCTTTCTTT

V: TRBV4-1
J: TRBJ2-2
D: -
length: 16
size: -
CDR3: CASSQGTSLLTGELFF
DNA: TGCGCCAGCAGCCAAGGGACAAGCCTCCTCACCGGGGAGCTGTTTTTT

V: TRBV4-2
J: TRBJ1-2
D: -
length: 16
size: -
CDR3: CASSQAWPGGGYGYTF
DNA: TGTGCCAGCAGCCAAGCATGGCCTGGGGGAGGGTATGGCTACACCTTC

V: TRBV7-8
J: TRBJ2-7
D: TRBD1
length: 14
size: -
CDR3: CASSLSGGIYEQYF
DNA: TGTGCCAGCAGCTTATCAGGGGGCATCTACGAGCAGTACTTC

V: TRBV6-1
J: TRBJ1-3
D: -
length: 15
size: -
CDR3: CASRNRGAAGNTIYF
DNA: TGTGCCAGCAGAAACCGGGGAGCGGCCGGAAACACCATATATTTT